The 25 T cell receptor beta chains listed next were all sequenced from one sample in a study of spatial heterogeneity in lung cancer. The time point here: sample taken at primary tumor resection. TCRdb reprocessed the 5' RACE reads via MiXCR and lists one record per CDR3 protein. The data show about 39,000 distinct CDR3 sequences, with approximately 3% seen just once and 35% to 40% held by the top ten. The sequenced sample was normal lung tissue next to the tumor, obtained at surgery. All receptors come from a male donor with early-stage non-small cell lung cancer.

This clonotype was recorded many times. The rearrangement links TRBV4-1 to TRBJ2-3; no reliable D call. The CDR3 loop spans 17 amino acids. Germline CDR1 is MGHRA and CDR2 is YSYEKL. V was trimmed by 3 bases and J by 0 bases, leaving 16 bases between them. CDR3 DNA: TGCGCCAGCAGCCAGGGTTCTATGGGTCCTAGCACAGATACGCAGTATTTT. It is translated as CASSQGSMGPSTDTQYF.

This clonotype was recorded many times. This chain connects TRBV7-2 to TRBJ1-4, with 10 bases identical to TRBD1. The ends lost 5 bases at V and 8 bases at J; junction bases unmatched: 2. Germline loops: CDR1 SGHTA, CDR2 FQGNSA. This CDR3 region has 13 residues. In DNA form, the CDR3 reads TGTGCCAGCAGCCGGACAGGGGGGGAAAAACTGTTTTTT. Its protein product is CASSRTGGEKLFF.

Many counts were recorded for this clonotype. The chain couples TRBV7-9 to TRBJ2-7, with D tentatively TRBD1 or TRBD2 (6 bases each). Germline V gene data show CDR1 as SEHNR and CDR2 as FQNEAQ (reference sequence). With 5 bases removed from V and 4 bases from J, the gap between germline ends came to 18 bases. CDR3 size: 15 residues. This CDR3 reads CASSLTGGPSYEQYF. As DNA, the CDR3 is TGTGCCAGCAGCCTAACCGGGGGCCCGAGTTACGAGCAGTACTTC.

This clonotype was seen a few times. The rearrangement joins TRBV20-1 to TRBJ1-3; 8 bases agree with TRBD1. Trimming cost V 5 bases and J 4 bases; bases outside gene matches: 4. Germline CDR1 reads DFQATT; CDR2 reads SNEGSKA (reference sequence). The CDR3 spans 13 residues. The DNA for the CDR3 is TGCAGTGCTGCCCAGGGGGCAGGAAACACCATATATTTT. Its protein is CSAAQGAGNTIYF.

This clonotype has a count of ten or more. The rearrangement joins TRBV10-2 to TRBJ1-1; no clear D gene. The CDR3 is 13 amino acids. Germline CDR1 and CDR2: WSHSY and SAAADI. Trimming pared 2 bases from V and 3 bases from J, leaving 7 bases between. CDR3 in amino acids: CASSEGSHTEAFF. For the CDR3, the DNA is TGCGCCAGCAGTGAGGGTTCGCACACTGAAGCTTTCTTT.

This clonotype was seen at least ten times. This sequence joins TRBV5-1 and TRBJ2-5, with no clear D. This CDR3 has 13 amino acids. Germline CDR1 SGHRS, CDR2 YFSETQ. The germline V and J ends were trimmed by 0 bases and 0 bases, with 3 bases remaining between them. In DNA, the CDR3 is TGCGCCAGCAGCTTGGCCGACCAAGAGACCCAGTACTTC. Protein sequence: CASSLADQETQYF. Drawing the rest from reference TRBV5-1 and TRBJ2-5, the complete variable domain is KAGVTQTPRYLIKTRGQQVTLSCSPISGHRSVSWYQQTPGQGLQFLFEYFSETQRNKGNFPGRFSGRQFSNSRSEMNVSTLELGDSALYLCASSLADQETQYFGPGTRLLVL.

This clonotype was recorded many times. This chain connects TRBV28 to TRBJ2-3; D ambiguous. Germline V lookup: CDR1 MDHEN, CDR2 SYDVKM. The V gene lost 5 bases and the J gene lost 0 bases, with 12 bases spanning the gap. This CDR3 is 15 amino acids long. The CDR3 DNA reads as TGTGCCAGCAGTCCCTACAGTGTTAGCACAGATACGCAGTATTTT. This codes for CASSPYSVSTDTQYF. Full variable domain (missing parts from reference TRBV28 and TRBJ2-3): DVKVTQSSRYLVKRTGEKVFLECVQDMDHENMFWYRQDPGLGLRLIYFSYDVKMKEKGDIPEGYSVSREKKERFSLILESASTNQTSMYLCASSPYSVSTDTQYFGPGTRLTVL.

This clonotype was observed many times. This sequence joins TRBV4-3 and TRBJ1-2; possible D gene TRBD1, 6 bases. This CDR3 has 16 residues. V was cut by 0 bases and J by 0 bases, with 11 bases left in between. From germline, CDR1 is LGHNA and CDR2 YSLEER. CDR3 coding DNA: TGCGCCAGCAGCCAAGATAGGGGGGCGTCTAACTATGGCTACACCTTC. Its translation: CASSQDRGASNYGYTF.

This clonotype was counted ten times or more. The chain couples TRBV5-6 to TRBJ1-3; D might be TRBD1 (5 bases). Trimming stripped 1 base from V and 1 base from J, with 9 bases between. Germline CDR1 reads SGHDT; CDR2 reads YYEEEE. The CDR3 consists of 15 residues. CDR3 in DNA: TGTGCCAGCAGCTTGTCGGGGGTTTCTGGAAACACCATATATTTT. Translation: CASSLSGVSGNTIYF. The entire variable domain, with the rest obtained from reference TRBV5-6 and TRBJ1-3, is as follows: DAGVTQSPTHLIKTRGQQVTLRCSPKSGHDTVSWYQQALGQGPQFIFQYYEEEERQRGNFPDRFSGHQFPNYSSELNVNALLLGDSALYLCASSLSGVSGNTIYFGEGSWLTVV.

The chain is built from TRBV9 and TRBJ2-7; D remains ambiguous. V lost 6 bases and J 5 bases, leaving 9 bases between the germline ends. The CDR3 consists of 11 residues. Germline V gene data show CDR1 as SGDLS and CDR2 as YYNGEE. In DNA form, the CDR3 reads TGTGCCAGCACCCCATCCGACGAGCAGTACTTC. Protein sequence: CASTPSDEQYF.

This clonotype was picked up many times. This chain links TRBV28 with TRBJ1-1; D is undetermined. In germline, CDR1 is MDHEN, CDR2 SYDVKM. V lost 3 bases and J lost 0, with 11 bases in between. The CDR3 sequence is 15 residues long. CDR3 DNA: TGTGCCAGCAGTTTTATAGGGTTCATGAACACTGAAGCTTTCTTT. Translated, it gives CASSFIGFMNTEAFF.

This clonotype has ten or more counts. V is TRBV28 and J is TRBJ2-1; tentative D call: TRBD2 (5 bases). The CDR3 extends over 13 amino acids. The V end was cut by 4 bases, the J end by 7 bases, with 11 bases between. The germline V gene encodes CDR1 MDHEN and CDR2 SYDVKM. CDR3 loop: CASSWTGVNEQFF. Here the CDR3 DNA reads TGTGCCAGCAGTTGGACTGGAGTGAATGAGCAGTTCTTC.

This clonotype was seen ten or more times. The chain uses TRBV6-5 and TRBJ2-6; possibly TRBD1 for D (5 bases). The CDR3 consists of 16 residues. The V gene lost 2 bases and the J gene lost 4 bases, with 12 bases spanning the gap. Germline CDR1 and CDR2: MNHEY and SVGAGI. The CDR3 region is CASSYSQGDGANVLTF. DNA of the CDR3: TGTGCCAGCAGTTACAGTCAGGGTGACGGGGCCAACGTCCTGACTTTC.

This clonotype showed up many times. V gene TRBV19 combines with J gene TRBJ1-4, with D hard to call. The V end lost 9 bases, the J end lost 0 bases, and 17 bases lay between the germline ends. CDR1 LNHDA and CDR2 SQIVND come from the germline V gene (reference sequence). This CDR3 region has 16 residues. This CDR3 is CASADKDAATNEKLFF. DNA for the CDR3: TGTGCCAGCGCCGACAAGGACGCTGCAACTAATGAAAAACTGTTTTTT.

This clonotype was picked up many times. The CDR3 reads CASRRQGHQPQHF. The CDR3 DNA follows: TGCGCCAGCAGGAGACAGGGACATCAGCCCCAGCATTTT. The gene calls are TRBV5-1 and TRBJ1-5, with 7 bases matching TRBD1. The CDR3 extends over 13 amino acids. V trimming: 5 bases; J trimming: 5 bases; junction bases outside the gene matches: 4. Germline CDR1 and CDR2: SGHRS and YFSETQ.

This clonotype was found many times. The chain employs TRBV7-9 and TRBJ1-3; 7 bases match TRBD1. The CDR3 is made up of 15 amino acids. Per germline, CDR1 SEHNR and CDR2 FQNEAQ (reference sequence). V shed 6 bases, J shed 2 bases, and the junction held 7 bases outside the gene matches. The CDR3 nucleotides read TGTGCCAGCAGTCACTTCGACAGGGCTGGAAACACCATATATTTT. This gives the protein CASSHFDRAGNTIYF.

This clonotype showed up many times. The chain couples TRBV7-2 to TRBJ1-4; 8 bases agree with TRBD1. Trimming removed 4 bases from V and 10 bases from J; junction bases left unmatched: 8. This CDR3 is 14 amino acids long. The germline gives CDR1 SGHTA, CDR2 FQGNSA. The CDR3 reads CASSSDRGEGKLFF. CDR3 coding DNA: TGTGCCAGCAGCTCCGACAGGGGAGAGGGAAAACTGTTTTTT. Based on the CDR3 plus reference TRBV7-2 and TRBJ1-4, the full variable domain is GAGVSQSPSNKVTEKGKDVELRCDPISGHTALYWYRQSLGQGLEFLIYFQGNSAPDKSGLPSDRFSAERTGGSVSTLTIQRTQQEDSAVYLCASSSDRGEGKLFFGSGTQLSVL.

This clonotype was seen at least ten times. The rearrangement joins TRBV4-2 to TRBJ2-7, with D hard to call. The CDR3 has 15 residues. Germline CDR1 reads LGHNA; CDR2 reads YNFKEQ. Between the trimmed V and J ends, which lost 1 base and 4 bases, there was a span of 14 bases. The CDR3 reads CASSQGSTEEYEQYF. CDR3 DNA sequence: TGTGCCAGCAGCCAAGGGTCAACAGAAGAATACGAGCAGTACTTC.

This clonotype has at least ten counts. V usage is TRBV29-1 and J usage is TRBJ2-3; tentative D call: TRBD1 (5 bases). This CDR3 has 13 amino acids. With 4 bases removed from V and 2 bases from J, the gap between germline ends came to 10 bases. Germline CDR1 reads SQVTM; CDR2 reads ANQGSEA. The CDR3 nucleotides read TGCAGCGTTGTCAAGGGGAACACAGATACGCAGTATTTT. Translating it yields CSVVKGNTDTQYF.

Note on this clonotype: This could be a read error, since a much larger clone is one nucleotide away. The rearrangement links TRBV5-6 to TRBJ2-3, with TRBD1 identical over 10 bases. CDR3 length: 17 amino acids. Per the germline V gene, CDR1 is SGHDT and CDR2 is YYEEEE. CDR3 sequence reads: CACSLLPGQGIADTQYF. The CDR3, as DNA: TGTGCCTGCAGCTTGCTCCCGGGACAGGGGATCGCAGATACGCAGTATTTT.

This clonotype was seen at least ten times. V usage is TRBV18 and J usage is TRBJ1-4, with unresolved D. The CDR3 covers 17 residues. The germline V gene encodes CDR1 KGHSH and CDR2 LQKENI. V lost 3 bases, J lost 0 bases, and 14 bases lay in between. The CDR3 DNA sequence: TGTGCCAGCTCACCGAATTCCAGAGATGCAACTAATGAAAAACTGTTTTTT. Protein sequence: CASSPNSRDATNEKLFF.

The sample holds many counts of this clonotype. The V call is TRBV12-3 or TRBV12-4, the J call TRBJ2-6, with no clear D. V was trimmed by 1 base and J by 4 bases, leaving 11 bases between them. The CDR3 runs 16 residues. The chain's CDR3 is CASSLGVGTGANVLTF. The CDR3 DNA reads TGTGCCAGCAGTTTAGGCGTTGGAACGGGGGCCAACGTCCTGACTTTC.

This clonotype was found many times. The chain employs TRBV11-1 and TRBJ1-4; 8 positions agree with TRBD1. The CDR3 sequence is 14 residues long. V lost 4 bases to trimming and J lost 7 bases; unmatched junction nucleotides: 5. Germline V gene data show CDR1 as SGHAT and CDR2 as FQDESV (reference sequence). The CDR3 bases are TGTGCCAGCAGCTCCGGACAGGGCCTTGAAAAACTGTTTTTT. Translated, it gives CASSSGQGLEKLFF.

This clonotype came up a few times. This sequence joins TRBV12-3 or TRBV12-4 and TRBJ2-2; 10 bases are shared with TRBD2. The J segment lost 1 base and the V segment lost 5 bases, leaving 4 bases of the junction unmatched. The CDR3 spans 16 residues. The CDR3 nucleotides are TGTGCCAGCAGTCCGAGCGGGAGGGGGAACACCGGGGAGCTGTTTTTT. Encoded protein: CASSPSGRGNTGELFF.

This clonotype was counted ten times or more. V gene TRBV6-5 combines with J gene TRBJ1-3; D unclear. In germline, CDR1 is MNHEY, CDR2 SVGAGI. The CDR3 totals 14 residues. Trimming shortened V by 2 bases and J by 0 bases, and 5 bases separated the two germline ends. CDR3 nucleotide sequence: TGTGCCAGCAGTTACCAGAGCTCTGGAAACACCATATATTTT. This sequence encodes CASSYQSSGNTIYF.